The 17 T cell receptor beta chains below were found in one sample sequenced in a study of blood T cell repertoires in COVID-19. The data were produced by immunoSEQ multiplex PCR, yet TCRdb's version contains in-frame clones alone and is incomplete. The sample holds 150,000 to 200,000 clones, more than 75% seen once. The source material was peripheral blood. The source of these receptors is a woman in her 70s with acute or convalescent COVID-19.

This clone was detected only once. The chain joins TRBV6-5 to TRBJ1-2; maybe TRBD1 (5 bases). V was trimmed by 6 bases and J by 4 bases, leaving 12 bases between them. CDR3 length: 13 amino acids. CDR1 and CDR2 from the germline V gene are MNHEY and SVGAGI. As DNA, the CDR3 is TGTGCCAGCAGCCCCGACGGGGGCTATGGCTACACCTTC. It is translated as CASSPDGGYGYTF.

This clone was detected once. The chain links TRBV20-1 to TRBJ1-5, with D tentatively TRBD1 (5 bases). CDR1 is DFQATT and CDR2 is SNEGSKA in the germline V gene (reference sequence). Trimming pared 3 bases from V and 7 bases from J, leaving 13 bases between. The CDR3 totals 13 residues. CDR3 residues: CSASRGTNQPQHF. The CDR3 DNA sequence: TGCAGTGCTAGTAGGGGTACTAACCAGCCCCAGCATTTT.

This chain connects TRBV5-1 to TRBJ2-3, with 7 bases aligning to TRBD2. Germline V lookup: CDR1 SGHRS, CDR2 YFSETQ. The CDR3 consists of 15 residues. With 0 bases clipped from V and 2 bases from J, the junction kept 3 bases outside the gene matches. CDR3 region: CASSLEGGDTDTQYF. CDR3 DNA sequence: TGCGCCAGCAGCTTGGAGGGAGGGGACACAGATACGCAGTATTTT. The variable domain in full, completed from reference TRBV5-1 and TRBJ2-3, reads KAGVTQTPRYLIKTRGQQVTLSCSPISGHRSVSWYQQTPGQGLQFLFEYFSETQRNKGNFPGRFSGRQFSNSRSEMNVSTLELGDSALYLCASSLEGGDTDTQYFGPGTRLTVL.

This chain uses TRBV5-6 with TRBJ2-7; D remains ambiguous. The CDR3 is 14 residues long. Trimming shortened V by 4 bases and J by 2 bases, and 13 bases separated the two germline ends. Germline V gene sequence: CDR1 SGHDT, CDR2 YYEEEE. In nucleotides, the CDR3 is TGTGCCAGCAGCCTAGTAGGTTCCCCCTACGAGCAGTACTTC. It specifies CASSLVGSPYEQYF.

V gene TRBV2 combines with J gene TRBJ2-1, with D perhaps TRBD1 (6 bases). The CDR3 is 14 amino acids. In germline, CDR1 is SNHLY, CDR2 FYNNEI. V was pared by 7 bases and J by 1 base, with 11 bases between. DNA for the CDR3: TGTGCCAGCAATGGGGGCGGGTCCTACAATGAGCAGTTCTTC. It encodes CASNGGGSYNEQFF.

J is TRBJ1-2 and V is TRBV10-3, with 7 bases lining up with TRBD1. In germline, CDR1 is ENHRY, CDR2 SYGVKD. The V gene end was trimmed by 10 bases and the J gene end by 6 bases; junction bases not matched to a gene: 17. This CDR3 contains 15 residues. For the CDR3, the DNA is TGTGCCACCCGGGACAGTGTCCAAAGCGGAAATGGCTACACCTTC. It specifies CATRDSVQSGNGYTF.

The CDR3 sequence: CATSDPSAGRVDTQYF. CDR3 nucleotide sequence: TGTGCCACCAGTGACCCTAGCGCGGGCCGGGTAGATACGCAGTATTTT. The V gene is TRBV24-1, the J gene TRBJ2-3, with a tentative D call TRBD2 (6 bases). V shed 4 bases and J shed 5 bases, with 18 bases lying between them. There are 16 residues in the CDR3. CDR1 and CDR2 (germline): KGHDR, SFDVKD.

V is TRBV12-3 or TRBV12-4 and J is TRBJ1-4; D ambiguous. The CDR3 spans 12 residues. The V end was cut by 6 bases, the J end by 6 bases, with 8 bases between. The CDR3 reads CASRSVHEKLFF. Written as DNA, the CDR3 is TGTGCCAGCAGGTCCGTTCATGAAAAACTGTTTTTT.

The chain is built from TRBV9 and TRBJ1-2; D uncertain. The CDR3 covers 16 residues. Per the germline V gene, CDR1 is SGDLS and CDR2 is YYNGEE. Trimming took 3 bases from V and 0 from J, leaving 15 bases between them. The CDR3 sequence: CASSEGGVATNYGYTF. CDR3 DNA sequence: TGTGCCAGCAGCGAGGGAGGAGTAGCGACTAACTATGGCTACACCTTC.

The rearrangement joins TRBV20-1 to TRBJ1-1; D gene uncertain. From germline, CDR1 is DFQATT and CDR2 SNEGSKA (reference sequence). The CDR3 spans 11 residues. The CDR3 is CSSTRLEEAFF. DNA of the CDR3: TGCAGCAGTACCCGCCTGGAGGAAGCTTTCTTT.

The V and J genes are TRBV5-1 and TRBJ1-1, with 7 bases lining up with TRBD1. This CDR3 has 17 amino acids. Germline CDR1 SGHRS, CDR2 YFSETQ. V shed 1 base, J shed 0 bases, and the junction held 9 bases outside the gene matches. The CDR3 DNA reads as TGCGCCAGCAGCTTGATACAGGGGCGCCGTTTGAACACTGAAGCTTTCTTT. It translates to CASSLIQGRRLNTEAFF.

CDR3 coding DNA: TGTGCCTGGAGTGATCGGGCTAGGACAGGGGGCAACACTGAAGCTTTCTTT. Translated, it gives CAWSDRARTGGNTEAFF. V gene TRBV30 combines with J gene TRBJ1-1, with 11 bases that match TRBD1. The CDR3 spans 17 residues. V shed 1 base, J shed 2 bases, and the junction held 9 bases outside the gene matches. From germline, CDR1 is GTSNPN and CDR2 SVGIG (reference sequence). The full variable domain, with the rest looked up from reference TRBV30 and TRBJ1-1, is SQTIHQWPATLVQPVGSPLSLECTVEGTSNPNLYWYRQAAGRGLQLLFYSVGIGQISSEVPQNLSASRPQDRQFILSSKKLLLSDSGFYLCAWSDRARTGGNTEAFFGQGTRLTVV.

The chain employs TRBV7-2 and TRBJ2-7, with a possible D match to TRBD1 (6 bases). In germline, CDR1 is SGHTA, CDR2 FQGNSA. The CDR3 has 14 residues. Trimming took 4 bases from V and 0 from J, leaving 10 bases between them. The CDR3 nucleotides are TGTGCCAGCAGCTCCGACAGGATCTCCTACGAGCAGTACTTC. This gives the protein CASSSDRISYEQYF.

The V gene is TRBV4-3, the J gene TRBJ1-2; D is possibly TRBD1 (5 bases). The germline gives CDR1 LGHNA, CDR2 YSLEER. The CDR3 is made up of 13 amino acids. Trimming removed 2 bases from V and 5 bases from J, with 9 bases in between. CDR3 in DNA: TGCGCCAGCAGCCAATCGGCAGGGTATGGCTACACCTTC. Its translation: CASSQSAGYGYTF.

The chain joins TRBV28 to TRBJ2-7; TRBD1 matches 9 bases. This CDR3 has 18 amino acids. V dropped 5 bases and J dropped 6; count of bases not matched to a gene: 20. Germline CDR1 is MDHEN and CDR2 is SYDVKM. Here the CDR3 reads CASSIYPQWAGTGPEQYF. The CDR3 DNA reads as TGTGCCAGCAGTATCTATCCTCAGTGGGCGGGGACAGGGCCCGAGCAGTACTTC.

This clone has a count of ten or more. V usage is TRBV5-1 and J usage is TRBJ2-5; D is ambiguous. The CDR3 extends over 14 amino acids. The V and J ends lost 0 bases and 1 base respectively, with 7 bases between them. The germline V gene has CDR1 SGHRS and CDR2 YFSETQ. The CDR3 loop is CASSLVSSQETQYF. The CDR3 coding sequence is TGCGCCAGCAGCTTGGTGTCTAGCCAAGAGACCCAGTACTTC.

The chain is built from TRBV5-1 and TRBJ2-7, with D possibly matching TRBD1 (5 bases). Trimming took off 0 bases at V and 6 bases at J, with 16 bases between the two ends. The CDR3 spans 15 residues. The germline gives CDR1 SGHRS, CDR2 YFSETQ. For the CDR3, the DNA is TGCGCCAGCAGCTTGGCCAGGGATACCCCTGGCGAGCAGTACTTC. It is translated as CASSLARDTPGEQYF.